A selection of T cell receptor beta chains follows, all from one sample in a study of cytomegalovirus exposure and HLA in healthy donors. Repertoires were generated with immunoSEQ multiplex PCR, while TCRdb's copy carries only in-frame clones and drops some. This table has about 150,000 clones, around 75% appearing once. The specimen was PBMCs. These TCRs come from a man in his late teens or twenties in good health and CMV-seropositive. The CDR3 runs from the conserved cysteine through the conserved F or W. D genes are given only for firm matches. Clone size is not always given. Where it is, it says once, few, many or a class for expanded clones.

j_gene: TRBJ2-1; d_gene: .; v_gene: TRBV28; abundance: .; CDR3nt: TGTGCCAGCAGCACCGCGGCGGGACGGTCCTACAATGAGCAGTTCTTC; CDR3aa: CASSTAAGRSYNEQFF
j_gene: TRBJ2-5; d_gene: TRBD2; v_gene: TRBV10-3; abundance: few; CDR3nt: TGTGCCATCAGTGAGTCCGGGACTAGCGGGAGGATACACTTC; CDR3aa: CAISESGTSGRIHF
j_gene: TRBJ2-1; d_gene: .; v_gene: TRBV27; abundance: .; CDR3nt: TGTGCCAGCAGGGTCCCGGGACACGAGGGGAATGAGCAGTTCTTC; CDR3aa: CASRVPGHEGNEQFF
j_gene: TRBJ2-3; d_gene: .; v_gene: TRBV7-6; abundance: .; CDR3nt: TGTGCCAGCAGCTTAGTGTCGGTAGCTAGCACAGATACGCAGTATTTT; CDR3aa: CASSLVSVASTDTQYF
j_gene: TRBJ2-7; d_gene: .; v_gene: TRBV28; abundance: .; CDR3nt: TGTGCCAGCAGTCCGCGGACAGTCTCCTACGAGCAGTACTTC; CDR3aa: CASSPRTVSYEQYF
j_gene: TRBJ1-5; d_gene: .; v_gene: TRBV6-1; abundance: .; CDR3nt: TGTGCCAGCAGTGAAGTTCCCTATGAGAATCAGCCCCAGCATTTT; CDR3aa: CASSEVPYENQPQHF
j_gene: TRBJ2-3; d_gene: .; v_gene: TRBV6-5; abundance: .; CDR3nt: TGTGCCAGCAGTCCCTCCAGTGTTTCAGATACGCAGTATTTT; CDR3aa: CASSPSSVSDTQYF
j_gene: TRBJ1-1; d_gene: .; v_gene: TRBV9; abundance: once; CDR3nt: TGTGCCAGCAGCGTTAGCAGAAAGAACACTGAAGCTTTCTTT; CDR3aa: CASSVSRKNTEAFF
j_gene: TRBJ2-5; d_gene: TRBD2; v_gene: TRBV29-1; abundance: .; CDR3nt: TGCAGCGTTGAAGGCGGACTAGCGGGAGTTCGGGAGACCCAGTACTTC; CDR3aa: CSVEGGLAGVRETQYF
j_gene: TRBJ1-2; d_gene: TRBD1; v_gene: TRBV6-4; abundance: few; CDR3nt: TGTGCCAGCAGTGACGGCAGGGGGAGCCTTAAAGACTATGGCTACACCTTC; CDR3aa: CASSDGRGSLKDYGYTF
j_gene: TRBJ2-1; d_gene: .; v_gene: TRBV7-8; abundance: few; CDR3nt: TGTGCCAGCAGGAGGGTTGGAGACAATGAGCAGTTCTTC; CDR3aa: CASRRVGDNEQFF
j_gene: TRBJ2-1; d_gene: TRBD2; v_gene: TRBV7-2; abundance: .; CDR3nt: TGTGCCAGCAGCTCCCAAACTAGCGTCGGTGAGCAGTTCTTC; CDR3aa: CASSSQTSVGEQFF
j_gene: TRBJ2-7; d_gene: .; v_gene: TRBV29-1; abundance: .; CDR3nt: TGCAGCGGGAGGTCTGGGGTCTACGAGCAGTACTTC; CDR3aa: CSGRSGVYEQYF
j_gene: TRBJ1-5; d_gene: .; v_gene: TRBV27; abundance: .; CDR3nt: TGTGCCAGCAGTTTAGGGAGAAATCAGCCCCAGCATTTT; CDR3aa: CASSLGRNQPQHF
j_gene: TRBJ2-2; d_gene: .; v_gene: TRBV9; abundance: .; CDR3nt: TGTGCCAGCAGCCGAACAGGACACACCGGGGAGCTGTTTTTT; CDR3aa: CASSRTGHTGELFF
j_gene: TRBJ1-3; d_gene: TRBD1; v_gene: TRBV18; abundance: .; CDR3nt: TGTGCCAGCTCACCTACTCAACAGGGGACTGGAAACACCATATATTTT; CDR3aa: CASSPTQQGTGNTIYF
j_gene: TRBJ2-2; d_gene: .; v_gene: TRBV7-3; abundance: .; CDR3nt: TGTGCCAGCAGCTTCGCAGGGTCGACCGGGGAGCTGTTTTTT; CDR3aa: CASSFAGSTGELFF
j_gene: TRBJ2-3; d_gene: TRBD2; v_gene: TRBV4-2; abundance: .; CDR3nt: TGTGCCAGCAGCCAACCATCCTCGAGGGCTAGCGGACGAATCACAGATACGCAGTATTTT; CDR3aa: CASSQPSSRASGRITDTQYF
j_gene: TRBJ1-3; d_gene: .; v_gene: TRBV27; abundance: .; CDR3nt: TGTGCCAGCAGTTCCCAACAGGGATACGCTGGAAACACCATATATTTT; CDR3aa: CASSSQQGYAGNTIYF
j_gene: TRBJ2-1; d_gene: .; v_gene: TRBV15; abundance: .; CDR3nt: TGTGCCACCAGCAGTACTAGCAGCCCTTACAATGAGCAGTTCTTC; CDR3aa: CATSSTSSPYNEQFF
j_gene: TRBJ2-7; d_gene: .; v_gene: TRBV7-9; abundance: .; CDR3nt: TGTGCCAGCAGCTTGAGCGGTAGCTCCTACGAGCAGTACTTC; CDR3aa: CASSLSGSSYEQYF
j_gene: TRBJ2-3; d_gene: .; v_gene: TRBV7-9; abundance: few; CDR3nt: TGTGCCAGCAGCTTAAGGTTCGGAGCGGAAGTCACAGATACGCAGTATTTT; CDR3aa: CASSLRFGAEVTDTQYF
j_gene: TRBJ2-7; d_gene: .; v_gene: TRBV7-2; abundance: .; CDR3nt: TGTGCCAGCAGCTTAGATCGGGGTAGGAACGAGCAGTACTTC; CDR3aa: CASSLDRGRNEQYF
j_gene: TRBJ2-3; d_gene: .; v_gene: TRBV19; abundance: .; CDR3nt: TGTGCCAGTAACCCGGACTCGAGGATTACAGATACGCAGTATTTT; CDR3aa: CASNPDSRITDTQYF
j_gene: TRBJ1-1; d_gene: .; v_gene: TRBV6-5; abundance: few; CDR3nt: TGTGCCAGCAGTGTAGACAGGCTTGATGAAGCTTTCTTT; CDR3aa: CASSVDRLDEAFF
j_gene: TRBJ1-5; d_gene: TRBD1; v_gene: TRBV18; abundance: few; CDR3nt: TGTGCCAGCTCACCAACTAACAGGGGGGTTAGTCAGCCCCAGCATTTT; CDR3aa: CASSPTNRGVSQPQHF
j_gene: TRBJ2-1; d_gene: TRBD1; v_gene: TRBV18; abundance: .; CDR3nt: TGTGCCAGCTCCCCAGGACAGGTAGGCGGACTCTACAATGAGCAGTTCTTC; CDR3aa: CASSPGQVGGLYNEQFF
j_gene: TRBJ2-7; d_gene: .; v_gene: TRBV13; abundance: few; CDR3nt: TGTGCCAGCAGTCCCTCCGGGTACTTGTCCGAGCAGTACTTC; CDR3aa: CASSPSGYLSEQYF
j_gene: TRBJ1-1; d_gene: .; v_gene: TRBV6-5; abundance: once; CDR3nt: TGTGCCAGCAGTTACCGTCATGAACTCCAAGCTTTCTTT; CDR3aa: CASSYRHELQAFF